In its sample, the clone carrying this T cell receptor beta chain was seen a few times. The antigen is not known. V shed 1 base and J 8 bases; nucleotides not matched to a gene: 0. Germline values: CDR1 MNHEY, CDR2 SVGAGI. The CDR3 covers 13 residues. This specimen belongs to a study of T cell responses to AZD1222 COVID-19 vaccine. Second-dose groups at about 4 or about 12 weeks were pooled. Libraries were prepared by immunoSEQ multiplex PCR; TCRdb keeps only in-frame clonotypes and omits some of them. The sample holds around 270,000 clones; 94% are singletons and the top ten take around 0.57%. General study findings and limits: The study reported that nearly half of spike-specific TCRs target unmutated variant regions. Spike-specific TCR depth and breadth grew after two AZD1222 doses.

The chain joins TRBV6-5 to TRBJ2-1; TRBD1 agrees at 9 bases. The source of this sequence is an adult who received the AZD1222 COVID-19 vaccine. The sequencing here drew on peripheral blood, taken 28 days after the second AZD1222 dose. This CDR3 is CASSYWTGDEQFF. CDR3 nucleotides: TGTGCCAGCAGTTACTGGACAGGGGATGAGCAGTTCTTC.